The rows below give T cell receptor beta chains drawn from one sample of a study of T-cell reconstitution after alpha-beta-depleted transplantation in children. TCRdb recomputed calls from the PCR reads with MiXCR, one row per CDR3 protein. The sample includes about a million distinct CDR3 sequences, around 30% of them seen just once. Sequencing was performed on PBMCs, mostly from graft donor cells, taken 360 days after TCRalphabeta/CD19-depleted stem cell transplant. Source of these receptors: a boy in the first two years of life who had a stem cell transplant for SCID, so the T cells may come from the graft donor. The conserved cysteine and the conserved F or W are not part of the CDR3 here.

V: TRBV12-3/TRBV12-4; J: TRBJ1-1; CDR3: ASSLTPRALNTEAF
V: TRBV12-3/TRBV12-4; J: TRBJ2-1; CDR3: ASSSGPGYRYNEQF
V: TRBV9; J: TRBJ2-5; CDR3: ASSVGTPETQY
V: TRBV25-1; J: TRBJ1-1; CDR3: ASIRGYEAF
V: TRBV29-1; J: TRBJ2-1; CDR3: SVESGTSVYNEQF
V: TRBV11-2; J: TRBJ2-3; CDR3: ASSKYLLAGVTDTQY
V: TRBV12-3/TRBV12-4; J: TRBJ2-7; CDR3: ASSFGTGELEQY
V: TRBV30; J: TRBJ2-1; CDR3: ALRGQTSGGPSSYNEQF
V: TRBV20-1; J: TRBJ2-1; CDR3: SARDPSGVVLGDEQF
V: TRBV25-1; J: TRBJ2-3; CDR3: ASRADTQY
V: TRBV20-1; J: TRBJ1-6; CDR3: SAEPRTGMNSPLH
V: TRBV7-9; J: TRBJ2-3; CDR3: ASSTHRGPNTDTQY
V: TRBV12-3/TRBV12-4; J: TRBJ1-1; CDR3: ASSAARRTLDTEAF
V: TRBV21-1; J: TRBJ2-7; CDR3: ASSKALGPVTYEQY
V: TRBV20-1; J: TRBJ2-2; CDR3: SASRNTGELF
V: TRBV5-1; J: TRBJ2-1; CDR3: ASSINARPNEQF
V: TRBV20-1; J: TRBJ2-7; CDR3: SARITDRYEQY
V: TRBV27; J: TRBJ2-7; CDR3: ASSLGDAPYEQY
V: TRBV12-3/TRBV12-4; J: TRBJ1-1; CDR3: ASSPQTGVHTGTEAF
V: TRBV4-1; J: TRBJ1-1; CDR3: ASSSTGLGTEAF
V: TRBV4-1; J: TRBJ1-5; CDR3: ASSQEQVADQPLVAQH
V: TRBV13; J: TRBJ2-7; CDR3: ASSFFGQISSYEQY
V: TRBV10-3; J: TRBJ1-1; CDR3: ATKTRDTEAF
V: TRBV18; J: TRBJ2-7; CDR3: ASSPNGGVRLTYEQY
V: TRBV27; J: TRBJ1-1; CDR3: ASSSSTTEAEAF
V: TRBV28; J: TRBJ2-7; CDR3: ASSRPLLISSYEQY
V: TRBV7-2; J: TRBJ2-7; CDR3: ASSTRTGSSYEQY
V: TRBV28; J: TRBJ2-7; CDR3: ASSLILGAGTGPSEQY
V: TRBV7-6; J: TRBJ2-1; CDR3: ASSQGQGRYNEQF
V: TRBV18; J: TRBJ2-7; CDR3: ASSPRGLYEQY
V: TRBV20-1; J: TRBJ2-3; CDR3: SAGTRRITDTQY